One sample yielded the 13 T cell receptor beta chains listed below, sequenced in a study of metastatic and nonmetastatic thyroid tumors. TCRdb re-called the PCR reads through MiXCR. This sample yields around 16,000 clones, of which under 35% are seen a single time; about 13% belongs to the top ten. Each patient came to thyroid surgery without any prior treatment (of any kind). The specimen was adjacent normal tissue. These receptors all come from a female donor with papillary thyroid cancer or a benign thyroid nodule (not recorded which). Some clones in this sample may be carry-over from other donors' samples.

In DNA form, the CDR3 reads TGTGCCAGCAGCTTATTCGGACAGGTGCTTAGCGGGAACTACGAGCAGTACTTC. The encoded protein is CASSLFGQVLSGNYEQYF. The J gene is TRBJ2-7, the V gene TRBV11-2, with D possibly being TRBD2 (8 bases). The CDR3 contains 18 residues. Germline lookup yields CDR1 SGHAT and CDR2 FQNNGV. V lost 2 bases and J lost 3, with 23 bases in between.

This clone was observed a handful of times. The chain couples TRBV6-1 to TRBJ2-7, with a weak D call TRBD1 (6 bases). V was shortened by 8 bases and J by 4 bases, with 18 bases between the two germline ends. The CDR3 spans 14 residues. Germline CDR1 reads MNHNS; CDR2 reads SASEGT. Here the CDR3 DNA reads TGTGCCAGCCGGATACCTGGGGGCGGATACGAGCAGTACTTC. It translates to CASRIPGGGYEQYF.

This clone was picked up a small number of times. This rearrangement joins TRBV6-1 to TRBJ1-2, with D unclear. Trimming took off 2 bases at V and 8 bases at J, with 12 bases between the two ends. This CDR3 region has 13 residues. CDR1 MNHNS and CDR2 SASEGT come from the germline V gene. The chain's CDR3 is CASSERELRGYTF. CDR3 sequence (DNA): TGTGCCAGCAGTGAAAGGGAGTTGAGGGGCTACACCTTC.

This clone was seen a few times. The genes are TRBV24-1 and TRBJ1-1; no clear D. CDR3 length: 11 amino acids. Germline V gene lookup returns CDR1 KGHDR and CDR2 SFDVKD. V lost 3 bases and J lost 12, with 10 bases in between. The CDR3 region has the DNA TGTGCCACCAGTGATGGGCTAAAAACTTTCTTT. Translating gives CATSDGLKTFF.

Details on this clone: A clone one base away is much larger, so this may be a read error. V is TRBV12-3 or TRBV12-4 and J is TRBJ2-7; 11 bases map to TRBD2. V lost 5 bases, J lost 10 bases, and 10 bases stayed unmatched. This CDR3 is 14 amino acids long. Here the CDR3 DNA reads TGTGCCAGCAGTCATAGCGGGAGGGGTAGCGACCAGTACTTC. Its translation: CASSHSGRGSDQYF.

This clone occurred a few times. The chain couples TRBV6-1 to TRBJ2-1; D is undetermined. CDR1 and CDR2 (germline): MNHNS, SASEGT. V dropped 7 bases and J dropped 10 bases, with 14 bases sitting between them. The CDR3 is made up of 12 amino acids. CDR3 protein: CASIGSGGEQFF. The CDR3 DNA reads TGTGCCAGCATCGGCTCGGGTGGCGAGCAGTTCTTC.

This clone occurred a few times. The chain employs TRBV20-1 and TRBJ2-7, with TRBD2 identical over 9 bases. The CDR3 is 13 residues long. After removal of 5 bases from V and 4 bases from J, the junction contained 6 bases not matched to a gene. Germline V gene data show CDR1 as DFQATT and CDR2 as SNEGSKA (reference sequence). The CDR3, as DNA: TGCAGTGCTTCACAGCGGGGGGTTTACGAGCAGTACTTC. Amino acid sequence: CSASQRGVYEQYF.

This CDR3 is CSAHSGRAGETQYF. Here the CDR3 DNA reads TGCAGTGCTCATAGCGGGAGGGCGGGAGAGACCCAGTACTTC. This rearrangement joins TRBV20-1 to TRBJ2-5; TRBD2 matches 11 bases. Germline loops: CDR1 DFQATT, CDR2 SNEGSKA (reference sequence). This CDR3 has 14 amino acids. J lost 4 bases, V lost 5 bases, and 6 bases had no gene match.

By share of the sample, this clone is medium-sized (0.01 to 0.1%). This rearrangement joins TRBV2 to TRBJ2-3, with 7 bases lining up with TRBD2. This CDR3 is 16 amino acids long. V lost 4 bases to trimming and J lost 2 bases; unmatched junction nucleotides: 9. Germline V gives CDR1 SNHLY, CDR2 FYNNEI. The CDR3 coding sequence is TGTGCCAGCAGTGGCCCCCCTAGCGGAGACACAGATACGCAGTATTTT. Translation gives CASSGPPSGDTDTQYF.

This clone was observed a handful of times. The same CDR3 can be traced to other DNA sequences in this sample. This chain connects TRBV27 to TRBJ2-7; D is unclear. CDR1 and CDR2 from the germline V gene are MNHEY and SMNVEV (reference sequence). V lost 4 bases to trimming and J lost 1 base, with 8 bases between them. The CDR3 has 13 amino acids. The CDR3 protein is CASSSVDSYEQYF. CDR3 in DNA: TGTGCCAGCAGTTCGGTGGATTCCTACGAGCAGTACTTC.

Only a few counts were recorded for this clone. Other DNA sequences of this sample code for an identical CDR3. The V call is TRBV11-2, the J call TRBJ2-7, with D unclear. The ends were cut back, 5 bases at V and 3 bases at J, with 8 bases in the middle. The germline V gene has CDR1 SGHAT and CDR2 FQNNGV. The CDR3 length is 12 residues. CDR3 in DNA: TGTGCCAGCAGCCCCCCGGGCTACGAGCAGTACTTC. This translates into CASSPPGYEQYF. The full variable domain, rest sourced from reference TRBV11-2 and TRBJ2-7, is EAGVAQSPRYKIIEKRQSVAFWCNPISGHATLYWYQQILGQGPKLLIQFQNNGVVDDSQLPKDRFSAERLKGVDSTLKIQPAKLEDSAVYLCASSPPGYEQYFGPGTRLTVT.

This chain links TRBV19 with TRBJ1-1; 12 bases agree with TRBD1. The CDR3 contains 15 residues. The junction had 12 bases not matched to a gene; V was cut back by 5 bases and J by 11 bases. Germline V lookup: CDR1 LNHDA, CDR2 SQIVND (reference sequence). CDR3 region: CASSPPGQGATWAFF. CDR3 sequence (DNA): TGTGCCAGTAGTCCACCGGGACAGGGGGCCACGTGGGCTTTCTTT.

V and J are TRBV13 and TRBJ2-6; the D is unclear. Germline V lookup: CDR1 PRHDT, CDR2 FYEKMQ (reference sequence). The CDR3 spans 15 residues. V was cut by 5 bases and J by 0 bases, with 8 bases left in between. The CDR3 sequence is CASSLGSSGANVLTF. For the CDR3, the DNA is TGTGCCAGCAGCCTGGGCAGCTCTGGGGCCAACGTCCTGACTTTC.